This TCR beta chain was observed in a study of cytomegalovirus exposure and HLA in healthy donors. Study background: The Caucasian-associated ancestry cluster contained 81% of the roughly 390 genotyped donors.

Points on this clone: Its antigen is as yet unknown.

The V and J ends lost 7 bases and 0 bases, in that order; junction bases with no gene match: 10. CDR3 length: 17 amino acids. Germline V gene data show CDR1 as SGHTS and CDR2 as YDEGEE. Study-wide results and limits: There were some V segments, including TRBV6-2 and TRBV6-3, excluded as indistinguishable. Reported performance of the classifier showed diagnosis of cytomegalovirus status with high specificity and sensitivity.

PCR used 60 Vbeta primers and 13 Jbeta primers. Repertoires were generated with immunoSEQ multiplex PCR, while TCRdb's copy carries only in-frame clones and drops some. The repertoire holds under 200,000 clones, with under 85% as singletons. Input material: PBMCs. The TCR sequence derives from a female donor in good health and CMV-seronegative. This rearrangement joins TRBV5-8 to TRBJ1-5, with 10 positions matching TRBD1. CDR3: CASLPGQGLYSNQPQHF. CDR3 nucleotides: TGTGCCAGCCTACCGGGACAGGGGCTATATAGCAATCAGCCCCAGCATTTT.